The 10 T cell receptor beta chains in this list originate from one sample, sequenced in a study of PD-1 blockade in classical Hodgkin lymphoma. The protocol was immunoSEQ multiplex PCR, while the TCRdb copy is restricted to in-frame clones and leaves out a portion. The sample lists roughly 140,000 clones; about four fifths were seen once. Every single patient, without exception, relapsed after autologous stem cell transplantation, and brentuximab vedotin exposure varied. Sequenced here: peripheral blood mononuclear cells (PBMCs), sampled before the second cycle of nivolumab. The receptor set was obtained from a human donor with classical Hodgkin lymphoma.

The rearrangement uses TRBV7-6 and TRBJ2-1; 8 nucleotides agree with TRBD2. Germline V lookup: CDR1 SGHVS, CDR2 FNYEAQ. This CDR3 is built from 16 residues. V was pared by 5 bases and J by 6 bases, with 12 bases of the junction left unmatched. The CDR3 region has the DNA TGTGCCAGCAGCGGGCGGGGTGGCGGGGGGAGCAATGAGCAGTTCTTC. This gives the protein CASSGRGGGGSNEQFF. Looking up the rest from reference TRBV7-6 and TRBJ2-1 gives the full variable domain: GAGVSQSPRYKVTKRGQDVALRCDPISGHVSLYWYRQALGQGPEFLTYFNYEAQQDKSGLPNDRFSAERPEGSISTLTIQRTEQRDSAMYRCASSGRGGGGSNEQFFGPGTRLTVL.

The gene calls are TRBV18 and TRBJ2-1; 8 nucleotides match TRBD1. J gave up 6 bases and V 2 bases, and 6 bases lay outside the gene matches. The germline CDR1 and CDR2 sequences are KGHSH and LQKENI. This CDR3 has 15 residues. The CDR3 DNA sequence: TGTGCCAGCTCACCATTCCCAGGGGGCCTCAATGAGCAGTTCTTC. Encoded protein: CASSPFPGGLNEQFF.

The rearrangement links TRBV7-2 to TRBJ1-4; D unresolved. The CDR3 runs to 16 residues. The V and J ends lost 3 bases and 1 base respectively, with 12 bases between them. From germline, CDR1 is SGHTA and CDR2 FQGNSA. The CDR3 DNA sequence: TGTGCCAGCAGCTTCTATCCGCGGCGAACTAATGAAAAACTGTTTTTT. Protein product: CASSFYPRRTNEKLFF.

This clone was recorded once. The genes are TRBV4-1 and TRBJ1-4, with D possibly being TRBD1 (5 bases). The germline V and J ends were trimmed by 4 bases and 8 bases, with 23 bases remaining between them. This CDR3 contains 17 residues. The germline V gene has CDR1 MGHRA and CDR2 YSYEKL. The CDR3 sequence is CASSLRADWGFGEKLFF. CDR3 bases: TGCGCCAGCAGCCTTAGGGCAGACTGGGGGTTTGGCGAAAAACTGTTTTTT.

This chain connects TRBV19 to TRBJ2-3; D remains unclear. Germline V gives CDR1 LNHDA, CDR2 SQIVND (reference sequence). V dropped 6 bases and J dropped 1 base, with 8 bases sitting between them. This CDR3 spans 13 amino acids. The CDR3 loop reads CASRKGGTDTQYF. Here the CDR3 DNA reads TGTGCCAGTAGGAAGGGCGGCACAGATACGCAGTATTTT.

V is TRBV5-6 and J is TRBJ1-6, with TRBD1 as a possible D gene (5 bases). The CDR3 has 17 residues. V was cut by 0 bases and J by 7 bases, with 17 bases left in between. Germline V gene lookup returns CDR1 SGHDT and CDR2 YYEEEE. The DNA of the CDR3 is TGTGCCAGCAGCTTGGTGGTGACTTTGGGGCCAAATTCACCCCTCCACTTT. Translated: CASSLVVTLGPNSPLHF.

This chain connects TRBV28 to TRBJ2-7; possibly TRBD1 or TRBD2 for D (5 bases each). Germline V gene data show CDR1 as MDHEN and CDR2 as SYDVKM. This CDR3 is built from 15 residues. V gave up 7 bases and J gave up 3 bases, with 19 bases separating them. Written as DNA, the CDR3 is TGTGCCAGCACCACTCCGGGGCTGGGGATCTACGAGCAGTACTTC. Protein: CASTTPGLGIYEQYF.

This chain joins TRBV6-4 and TRBJ2-7, with 8 bases that match TRBD1. Trimming at V came to 6 bases and at J to 6 bases, leaving 7 bases not matched to a gene. The CDR3 extends over 13 amino acids. Germline V lookup: CDR1 MRHNA, CDR2 SNTAGT. This CDR3 reads CASSRDRGGEQYF. The CDR3 region has the DNA TGTGCCAGCAGCCGTGACAGGGGAGGCGAGCAGTACTTC.

The chain has TRBV5-1 and TRBJ2-1; no clear D. This CDR3 is 13 amino acids long. Per germline, CDR1 SGHRS and CDR2 YFSETQ. The V end lost 3 bases, the J end lost 7 bases, and 11 bases lay between the germline ends. The DNA for the CDR3 is TGCGCCAGCAGCTGGGTCCAGGAGAATGAGCAGTTCTTC. Its translation is CASSWVQENEQFF.

On this clone: Within the sample, other DNA sequences also encode this same CDR3. The CDR3 DNA reads TGTGCCATCAGTGAGTCCACAGATACGCAGTATTTT. This gives the protein CAISESTDTQYF. The chain employs TRBV10-3 and TRBJ2-3; no reliable D call. The V and J ends lost 0 bases and 2 bases respectively, with 0 bases between them. From germline, CDR1 is ENHRY and CDR2 SYGVKD. The CDR3 totals 12 residues.